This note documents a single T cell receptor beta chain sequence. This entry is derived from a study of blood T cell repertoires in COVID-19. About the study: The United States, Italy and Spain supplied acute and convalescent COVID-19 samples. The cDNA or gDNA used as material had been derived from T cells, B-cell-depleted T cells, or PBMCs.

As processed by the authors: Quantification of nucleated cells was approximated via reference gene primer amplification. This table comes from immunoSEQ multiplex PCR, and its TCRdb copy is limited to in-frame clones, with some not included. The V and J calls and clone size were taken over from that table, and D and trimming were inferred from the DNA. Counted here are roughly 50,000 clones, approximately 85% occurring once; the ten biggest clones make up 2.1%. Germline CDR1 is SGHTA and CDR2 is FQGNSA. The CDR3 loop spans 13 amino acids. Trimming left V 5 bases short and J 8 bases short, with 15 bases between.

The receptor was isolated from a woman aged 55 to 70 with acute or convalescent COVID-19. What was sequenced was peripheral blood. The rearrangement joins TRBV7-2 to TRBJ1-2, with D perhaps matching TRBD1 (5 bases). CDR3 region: CASSQGVTEGYTF. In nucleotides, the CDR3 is TGTGCCAGCAGCCAAGGGGTTACGGAGGGCTACACCTTC. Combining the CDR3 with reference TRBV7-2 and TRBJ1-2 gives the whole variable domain GAGVSQSPSNKVTEKGKDVELRCDPISGHTALYWYRQSLGQGLEFLIYFQGNSAPDKSGLPSDRFSAERTGGSVSTLTIQRTQQEDSAVYLCASSQGVTEGYTFGSGTRLTVV.